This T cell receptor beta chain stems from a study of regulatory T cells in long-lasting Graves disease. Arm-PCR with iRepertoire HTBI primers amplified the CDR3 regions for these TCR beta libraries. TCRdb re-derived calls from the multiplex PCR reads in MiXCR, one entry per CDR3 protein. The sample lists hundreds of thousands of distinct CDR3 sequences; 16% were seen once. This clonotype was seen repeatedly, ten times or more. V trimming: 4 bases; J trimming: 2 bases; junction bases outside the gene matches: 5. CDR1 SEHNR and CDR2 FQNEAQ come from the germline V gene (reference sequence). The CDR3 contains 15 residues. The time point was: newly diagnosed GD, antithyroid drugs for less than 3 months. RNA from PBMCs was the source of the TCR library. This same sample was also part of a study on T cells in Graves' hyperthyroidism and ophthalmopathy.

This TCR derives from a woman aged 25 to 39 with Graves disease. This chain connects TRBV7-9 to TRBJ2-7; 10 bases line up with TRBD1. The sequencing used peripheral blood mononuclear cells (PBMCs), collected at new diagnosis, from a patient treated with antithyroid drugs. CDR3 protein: CASSSEDRGAYEQYF. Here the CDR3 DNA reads TGTGCCAGCAGCTCAGAGGACAGGGGGGCCTACGAGCAGTACTTC.